The T cell receptor beta chain under discussion was sequenced for a study of human T cells and chemical hapten exposure. TCRdb itself ran the RACE reads through MiXCR, one entry per CDR3 protein. Among fewer than 80,000 distinct CDR3 sequences listed, 10% were seen once. CDR1 and CDR2 from the germline V gene are SQVTM and ANQGSEA. The CDR3 extends over 12 amino acids. To note about this clonotype: With a much larger clone just one base away, this may be a read error.

Time point described: patch test 2, 6 weeks after DPC sensitization. The treatment: therapeutic diphenylcyclopropenone sensitization with weekly scalp DPC. The V gene is TRBV29-1, the J gene TRBJ2-5; the D is unclear. Sequencing was performed on whole blood, taken in connection with sensitization to the hapten diphenylcyclopropenone (DPC). The TCR originated in a woman between 50 and 59 years old with alopecia areata. Some clones in this sample may be carry-over from other donors' samples. CDR3 DNA: TGCAGCGTTGTTTTGGCTTTCGAGACCCGGTACTTC. It translates to CSVVLAFETRYF.